These T cell receptor beta chains were read from a single sample in a study of T cells in Graves' hyperthyroidism and ophthalmopathy. TCRdb reprocessed the multiplex PCR reads with MiXCR, giving one entry per CDR3 protein. The table shows 500,000 to 750,000 distinct CDR3 sequences, with 35% to 55% occurring only once. Sequencing used peripheral blood or thyroid tissue (not recorded which). The receptors stem from a woman aged 18-29 years with Graves' hyperthyroidism. Each CDR3 is given with its conserved first and last residue. Each record gives: V gene, clone size, D gene, J gene, CDR3 DNA, CDR3 protein. D genes are given only for firm matches. Rows give clone size only sometimes, using once, few, many, or a class for an expanded clone.

TRBV10-3	many	.	TRBJ2-2	TGTGCCATCACGGAAAGGGACCGACCCACCGGGGAGCTGTTTTTT	CAITERDRPTGELFF
TRBV7-2	many	.	TRBJ1-4	TGTGCCAGCAGCCTGGTCAGTGAAAAACTGTTTTTT	CASSLVSEKLFF
TRBV15	.	TRBD1	TRBJ1-2	TGTGCCACCAGCAGAGAAGTAGGCAGGGGGCAAGGCTACACCTTC	CATSREVGRGQGYTF
TRBV20-1	.	TRBD1	TRBJ2-6	TGCAGTGCCAGGGGGCTTATCTCTGGGGCCAACGTCCTGACTTTC	CSARGLISGANVLTF
TRBV2	.	TRBD2	TRBJ2-7	TGTGCCAGCAGTGAACTCTCCACTGGGACTAGCGTTACCGAGCAGTACTTC	CASSELSTGTSVTEQYF
TRBV19	few	TRBD1	TRBJ1-1	TGTGCCAGTATTATGCGAGGGGGCGGCACCGAAGCTTTCTTT	CASIMRGGGTEAFF
TRBV6-2/TRBV6-3	once	TRBD2	TRBJ2-2	TGTGCCAGCAGTTACGTTAGTAGCGGGGACACCGGGGAGCTGTTTTTT	CASSYVSSGDTGELFF
TRBV12-5	.	.	TRBJ1-1	TGTGCTAGTGGCCCTAACTTTGGGGAAGCTTTCTTT	CASGPNFGEAFF
TRBV20-1	many	TRBD2	TRBJ2-5	TGCAGTGCTAGTGGACTAGCGGGAGATGAGACCCAGTACTTC	CSASGLAGDETQYF
TRBV29-1	many	.	TRBJ1-3	TGCAGCGTTGTAGGATCTGGAAACACCATATATTTT	CSVVGSGNTIYF
TRBV2	many	.	TRBJ2-7	TGTGCCAGCCTTCGTTTCACAGGGCCCCCCTACGAGCAGTACTTC	CASLRFTGPPYEQYF
TRBV12-3/TRBV12-4	.	.	TRBJ2-5	TGTGCCAGCAGTTTATGGCAGGGGGAGACCCAGTACTTC	CASSLWQGETQYF
TRBV13	.	.	TRBJ1-1	TGCGCCAGCAGCTTTAGGAGCGGGAGGTACAATGAGCAGTTCTTT	CASSFRSGRYNEQFF
TRBV20-1	.	TRBD1	TRBJ1-2	TGCAGTGCTAGACAGGGGGCCTATGAGCAGGGGCCCTCTAACGGCTACACCTTC	CSARQGAYEQGPSNGYTF
TRBV20-1	.	TRBD1	TRBJ1-1	TGCAGAGCTTCCGTGGGGGACAACAGGGGCATTGACACTGAAGCTTTCTTT	CRASVGDNRGIDTEAFF
TRBV30	.	.	TRBJ1-1	TGTGCCTGGAGTTTGGAGGGGTTTACTGAAGCTTTCTTT	CAWSLEGFTEAFF
TRBV4-2	many	.	TRBJ2-6	TGTGCCAGCGAAGGGGGGCAGGTTTCTGGGGCCAACGTCCTGACTTTC	CASEGGQVSGANVLTF
TRBV24-1	.	TRBD1	TRBJ2-3	TGTGCCACCAGCCACAGGGGCGCAGATACGCAGTATTTT	CATSHRGADTQYF
TRBV7-2	.	TRBD1	TRBJ2-7	TGTGCCAGCAGCCAAGAAAGATCCGGGACAGATAAACGAACCTACGAGCAGTACTTC	CASSQERSGTDKRTYEQYF
TRBV19	.	.	TRBJ1-2	TGTGCCAGTAATCCAGGGTCTAACTATGGCTACACCTTC	CASNPGSNYGYTF
TRBV29-1	many	.	TRBJ1-1	TGCAGCGTTGATACAGGGATGGGGGCTGAAGCTTTCTTT	CSVDTGMGAEAFF
TRBV5-8	.	TRBD2	TRBJ2-2	TGTGCCAGCAGAATGGGACTAGCGGGAGGCTTGAACACCGGGGAGCTGTTTTTT	CASRMGLAGGLNTGELFF
TRBV2	many	TRBD1	TRBJ1-3	TGTGCCAGCAGTTCAGTAACAGGGGGCAATGGAAACACCATATATTTT	CASSSVTGGNGNTIYF
TRBV7-9	.	.	TRBJ2-7	TGTGCCAGCAGCTTCTACCCGGACGGAAACGAGCAGCACTTC	CASSFYPDGNEQHF
TRBV20-1	many	.	TRBJ1-1	TGCAGTGCTCCCTCTCAGGGTCGGTTCCTCACTGAAGCTTTCTTT	CSAPSQGRFLTEAFF
TRBV7-9	.	.	TRBJ2-7	TGTGCCAGCAGCCCGACTGGGACCCACTACGAGCAGTACTTC	CASSPTGTHYEQYF
TRBV6-5	few	.	TRBJ2-6	TGTGCCAGCAGTTCCCCTGCGGCAGACAGCTCTGGGGCCAACGTCCTGACTTTC	CASSSPAADSSGANVLTF
TRBV7-8	many	.	TRBJ2-7	TGTGCCAGCAGCCGAGCTGGGGGTTTTGCTTCCGAGCAGTACTTC	CASSRAGGFASEQYF
TRBV12-3/TRBV12-4	.	TRBD1	TRBJ2-5	TGTGCCAGCAGTCGACAGGGGCCCCAAGAGACCCAGTACTTC	CASSRQGPQETQYF
TRBV5-8	many	.	TRBJ1-1	TGTGCCAGCAGGTCGAACACCCAGGGTGACACTGAAGCTTTCTTT	CASRSNTQGDTEAFF
TRBV27	.	.	TRBJ2-7	TGTGCCAGCAGTTTCCAGGGGGGTTTCTCCTACGAGCAGTACTTC	CASSFQGGFSYEQYF
TRBV19	many	TRBD1	TRBJ1-1	TGTGCCAGTACCCGGGACAGGTTGAACACTGAAGCTTTCTTT	CASTRDRLNTEAFF
TRBV7-9	.	.	TRBJ2-7	TGCGCCAGCAGCCAAGTTCTAGCAGCCTACGAGCAGTACTTC	CASSQVLAAYEQYF
TRBV6-5	.	TRBD1	TRBJ2-5	TGTGCCAGCAGTTCAGAGGACAGGGGAGAGACCCAGTACTTC	CASSSEDRGETQYF
TRBV7-9	once	TRBD1	TRBJ2-2	TGTGCCAGCAGCCAAGAGGACAGGCCGAACGCCGGGGAGCTGTTTTTT	CASSQEDRPNAGELFF
TRBV24-1	many	.	TRBJ1-2	TGTGCCACCAGTGATCCCGGACAGAGCTATGGCTACACCTTC	CATSDPGQSYGYTF
TRBV10-1	many	.	TRBJ2-7	TGCGCCAGCAGTGAGTCGGGGATTTACGAGCAGTACTTC	CASSESGIYEQYF
TRBV29-1	.	TRBD1	TRBJ2-5	TGCAGCGTTGGGGCCAGGGGGCTTTTCCCGGGACAGGGAGGGGAGACCCAGTACTTC	CSVGARGLFPGQGGETQYF
TRBV6-1	many	TRBD2	TRBJ2-7	TGTGCCAGCAGTGAATGGTTGGTAGCGGGAGTATCCTACGAGCAGTACTTC	CASSEWLVAGVSYEQYF
TRBV30	.	TRBD1	TRBJ1-2	TGTGCCAGTCCTCAGGGACAGAGGGACGGCTACACCTTC	CASPQGQRDGYTF
TRBV7-9	.	TRBD2	TRBJ2-1	TGTGCCAGCAGCTCCACGACTAGCAGATACAATGAGCAGTTCTTC	CASSSTTSRYNEQFF
TRBV4-1	many	.	TRBJ1-4	TGCGCCTCATCCGGAGGGGTAGGTTCCGAAAAACTGTTTTTT	CASSGGVGSEKLFF
TRBV7-8	many	.	TRBJ1-1	TGTGCCAGCAGCTTGGATCCCGTTGAGCACACTGAAGCTTTCTTT	CASSLDPVEHTEAFF
TRBV24-1	.	.	TRBJ2-3	TGTGCCACCGGTGATCATACCAACGGACAGACAGATACGCAGTATTTT	CATGDHTNGQTDTQYF
TRBV18	few	TRBD1	TRBJ1-1	TGTGCCAGCTCACCTGGGACAGGGCGGAACACTGAAGCTTTCTTT	CASSPGTGRNTEAFF
TRBV11-2	many	.	TRBJ2-7	TGTGCCAGCAGTTATCTGACTAACCGCTTCTACGAGCAGTACTTC	CASSYLTNRFYEQYF
TRBV12-3/TRBV12-4	few	.	TRBJ2-7	TGTGCCAGCAGCCCCTGGCGAAATCTAACCTACGAGCAGTACTTC	CASSPWRNLTYEQYF
TRBV10-3	many	TRBD2	TRBJ2-7	TGTGCCATCAAGCCGGGACTAGGGATCTACGAGCAGTACTTC	CAIKPGLGIYEQYF
TRBV20-1	.	.	TRBJ2-1	TGCAGTGCTAGTGGACGATTCTCCTACAATGAGCAGTTCTTC	CSASGRFSYNEQFF